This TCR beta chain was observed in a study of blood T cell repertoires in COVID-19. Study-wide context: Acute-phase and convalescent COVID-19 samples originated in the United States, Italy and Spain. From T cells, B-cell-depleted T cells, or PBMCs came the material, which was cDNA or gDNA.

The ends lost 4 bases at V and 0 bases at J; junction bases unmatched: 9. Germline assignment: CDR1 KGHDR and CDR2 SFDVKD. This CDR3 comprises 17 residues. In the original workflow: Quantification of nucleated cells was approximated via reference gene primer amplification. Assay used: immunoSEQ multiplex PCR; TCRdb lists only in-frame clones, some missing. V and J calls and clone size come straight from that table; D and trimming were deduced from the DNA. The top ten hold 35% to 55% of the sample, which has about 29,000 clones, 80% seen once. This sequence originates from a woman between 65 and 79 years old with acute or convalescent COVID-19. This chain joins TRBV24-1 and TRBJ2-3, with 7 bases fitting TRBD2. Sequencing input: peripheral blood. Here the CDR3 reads CATSDSGNAYSTDTQYF. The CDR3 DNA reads TGTGCCACCAGTGACAGCGGGAACGCGTATAGCACAGATACGCAGTATTTT.